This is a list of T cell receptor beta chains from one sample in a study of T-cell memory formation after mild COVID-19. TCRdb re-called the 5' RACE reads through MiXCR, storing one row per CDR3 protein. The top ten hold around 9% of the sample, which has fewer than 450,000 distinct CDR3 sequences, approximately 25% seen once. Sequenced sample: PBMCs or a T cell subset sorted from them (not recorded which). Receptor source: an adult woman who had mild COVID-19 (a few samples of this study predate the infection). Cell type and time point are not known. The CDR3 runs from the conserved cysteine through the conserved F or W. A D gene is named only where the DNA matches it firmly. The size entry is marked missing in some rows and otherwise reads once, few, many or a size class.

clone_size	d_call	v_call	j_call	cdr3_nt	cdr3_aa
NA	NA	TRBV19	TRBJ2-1	TGTGCCAGTAGTATAGCAGGGACTGAGCAGTTCTTC	CASSIAGTEQFF
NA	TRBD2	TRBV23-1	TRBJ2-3	TGCGCCAGCAGTCATTGGCTCATAGCGGGATCCGGCACAGATACGCAGTATTTT	CASSHWLIAGSGTDTQYF
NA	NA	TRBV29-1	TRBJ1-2	TGCAGCGTCCTCCCCACGCCATATGGCTACACCTTC	CSVLPTPYGYTF
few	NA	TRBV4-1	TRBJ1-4	TGCGCCAGCAGCCAAGTACCTGGGCCTAATGAAAAACTGTTTTTT	CASSQVPGPNEKLFF
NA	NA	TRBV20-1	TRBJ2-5	TGCAGTGCCACCCCCCGCAGCTTGAGAGGGACCCAGTACTTC	CSATPRSLRGTQYF
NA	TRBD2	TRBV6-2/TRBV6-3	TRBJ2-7	TGTGCCAGCAGTTACCGACTAGCGGGCTCCTACGAGCAGTACTTC	CASSYRLAGSYEQYF
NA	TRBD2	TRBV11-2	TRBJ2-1	TGTGCCAGCAGCTTAGACTGGGCCGGGGGGTGGTACAATGAGCAGTTCTTC	CASSLDWAGGWYNEQFF
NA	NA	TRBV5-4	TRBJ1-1	TGTGCCAGCAGCCCTGGCGGTTCGGGAAACACTGAAGCTTTCTTT	CASSPGGSGNTEAFF
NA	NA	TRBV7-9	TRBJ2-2	TGTGCCAGCAGCCAAAACCTCGCAGTGAACACCGGGGAGCTGTTTTTT	CASSQNLAVNTGELFF
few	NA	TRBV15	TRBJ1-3	TGTGCCACCAGCGGCGGGACTCTCCGAATCTCTGGAAACACCATATATTTT	CATSGGTLRISGNTIYF
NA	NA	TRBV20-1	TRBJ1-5	TGCAGTGCTAGAGATCCGGCCAGTTTAGGACAGCCCCAGCATTTT	CSARDPASLGQPQHF
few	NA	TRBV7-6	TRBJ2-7	TGTGCCAGCAGCTTAGACCAGGGGTGGTACGAGCAGTACTTC	CASSLDQGWYEQYF
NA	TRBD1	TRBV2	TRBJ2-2	TGTGCCAGCAGTTCCGGGACAGGGGTAACCGGGGAGCTGTTTTTT	CASSSGTGVTGELFF
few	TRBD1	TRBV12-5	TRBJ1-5	TGTGCTAGTGGTTCGATGGACAGGGGGAGGCCCCAGCATTTT	CASGSMDRGRPQHF
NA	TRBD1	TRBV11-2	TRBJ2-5	TGTGCCAGCAGCTTAGGTGGGACAGGGGGAAAGACCCAGTACTTC	CASSLGGTGGKTQYF
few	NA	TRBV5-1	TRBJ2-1	TGCGCCAGCAGCCCTGGACAGATATACAATGAGCAGTTCTTC	CASSPGQIYNEQFF
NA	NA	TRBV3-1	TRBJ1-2	TGTGCCAGCAGCCATGGGGGGCGAGGTGGCTACACCTTC	CASSHGGRGGYTF
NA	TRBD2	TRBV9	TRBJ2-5	TGTGCCAGCAGCGTAGGTGGGGCGGGAGCTGAGACCCAGTACTTC	CASSVGGAGAETQYF